The clone carrying this T cell receptor (beta chain) was recorded a few times. Its antigen remains unidentified. Healthy bone marrow donors supplied every sample. The data were obtained in a study of cytomegalovirus exposure and HLA in healthy donors. Study-wide points: Listed as cytomegalovirus-associated were over 150 TCR beta chains. In a later analysis, TCR association rates varied by HLA locus: DRB1 most, HLA-C fewest.

V lost 8 bases to trimming and J lost 4 bases, with 11 bases between them. The CDR3 consists of 13 residues. The germline CDR1 and CDR2 sequences are MNHEY and SMNVEV (reference sequence). With 60 Vbeta and 13 Jbeta primers, the PCR was carried out. Sequencing used immunoSEQ multiplex PCR; TCRdb keeps in-frame clones, though not all of them. The table has 95,000 to 120,000 clones, over 55% seen once. This TCR was recovered from a man aged 18 to 30 in good health and CMV-seropositive. The chain couples TRBV27 to TRBJ1-4, with a possible D match to TRBD1 (5 bases). What was sequenced was PBMCs. Written as DNA, the CDR3 is TGTGCCAGCTCAGGGATGGATAATGAAAAACTGTTTTTT. Protein sequence: CASSGMDNEKLFF. Full variable domain (outside the CDR3, taken from reference TRBV27 and TRBJ1-4): EAQVTQNPRYLITVTGKKLTVTCSQNMNHEYMSWYRQDPGLGLRQIYYSMNVEVTDKGDVPEGYKVSRKEKRNFPLILESPSPNQTSLYFCASSGMDNEKLFFGSGTQLSVL.